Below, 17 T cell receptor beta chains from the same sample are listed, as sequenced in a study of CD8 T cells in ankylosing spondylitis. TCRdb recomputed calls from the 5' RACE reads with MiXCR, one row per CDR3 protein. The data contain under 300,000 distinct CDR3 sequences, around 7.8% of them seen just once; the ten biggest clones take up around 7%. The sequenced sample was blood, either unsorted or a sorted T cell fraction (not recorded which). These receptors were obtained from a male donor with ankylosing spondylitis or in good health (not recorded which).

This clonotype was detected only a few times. CDR3 loop: CASSPSAGARETQYF. For the CDR3, the DNA is TGTGCCAGCTCACCGTCTGCGGGGGCTCGAGAGACCCAGTACTTC. The J gene is TRBJ2-5, the V gene TRBV18; maybe TRBD2 (7 bases). The CDR3 totals 15 residues. The germline gives CDR1 KGHSH, CDR2 LQKENI. Trimming removed 3 bases from V and 4 bases from J, with 15 bases in between.

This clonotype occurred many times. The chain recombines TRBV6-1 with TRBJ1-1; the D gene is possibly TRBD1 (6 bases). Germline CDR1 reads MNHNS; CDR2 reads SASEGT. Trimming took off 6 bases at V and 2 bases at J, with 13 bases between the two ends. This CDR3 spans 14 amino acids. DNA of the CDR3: TGTGCCAGCAGCGAGCGACAGGTCAACACTGAAGCTTTCTTT. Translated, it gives CASSERQVNTEAFF.

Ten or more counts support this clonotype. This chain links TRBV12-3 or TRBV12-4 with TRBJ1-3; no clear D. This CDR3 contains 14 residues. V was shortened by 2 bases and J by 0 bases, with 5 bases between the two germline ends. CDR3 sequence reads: CASSLRLSGNTIYF. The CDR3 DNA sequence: TGTGCCAGCAGTTTAAGGCTCTCTGGAAACACCATATATTTT.

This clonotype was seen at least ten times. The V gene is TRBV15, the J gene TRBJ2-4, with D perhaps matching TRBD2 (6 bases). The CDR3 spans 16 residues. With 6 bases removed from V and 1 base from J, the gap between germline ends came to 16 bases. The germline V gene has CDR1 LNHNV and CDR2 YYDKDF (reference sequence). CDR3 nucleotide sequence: TGTGCCACCAGGGGTTTGGAGGGGAATGCCAAAAACATTCAGTACTTC. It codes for CATRGLEGNAKNIQYF. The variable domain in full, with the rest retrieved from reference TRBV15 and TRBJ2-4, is DAMVIQNPRYQVTQFGKPVTLSCSQTLNHNVMYWYQQKSSQAPKLLFHYYDKDFNNEADTPDNFQSRRPNTSFCFLDIRSPGLGDTAMYLCATRGLEGNAKNIQYFGAGTRLSVL.

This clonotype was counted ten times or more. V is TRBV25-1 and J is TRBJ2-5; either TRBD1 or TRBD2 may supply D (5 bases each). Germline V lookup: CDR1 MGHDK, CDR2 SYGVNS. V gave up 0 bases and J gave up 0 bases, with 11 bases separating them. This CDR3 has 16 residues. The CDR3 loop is CASSEYRGTYQETQYF. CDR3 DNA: TGTGCCAGCAGTGAATATCGAGGGACCTACCAAGAGACCCAGTACTTC.

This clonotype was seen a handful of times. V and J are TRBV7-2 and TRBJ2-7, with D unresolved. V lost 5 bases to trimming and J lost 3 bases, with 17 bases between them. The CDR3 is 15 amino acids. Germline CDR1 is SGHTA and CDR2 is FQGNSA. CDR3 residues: CASSDSGQKVYEQYF. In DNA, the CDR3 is TGTGCCAGCAGCGATTCAGGCCAAAAAGTCTACGAGCAGTACTTC.

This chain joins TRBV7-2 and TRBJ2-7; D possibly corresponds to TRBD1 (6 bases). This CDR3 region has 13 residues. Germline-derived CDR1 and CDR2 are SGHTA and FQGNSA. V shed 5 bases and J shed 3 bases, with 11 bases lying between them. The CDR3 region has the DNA TGTGCCAGCAGCCTGGGACACGGCTACGAGCAGTACTTC. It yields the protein CASSLGHGYEQYF.

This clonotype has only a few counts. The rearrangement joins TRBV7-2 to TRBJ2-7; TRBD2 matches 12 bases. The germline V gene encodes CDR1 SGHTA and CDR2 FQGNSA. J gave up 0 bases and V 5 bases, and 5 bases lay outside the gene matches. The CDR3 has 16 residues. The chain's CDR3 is CASSLGLAGGSYEQYF. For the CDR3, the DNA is TGTGCCAGCAGCCTGGGACTAGCGGGTGGCTCCTACGAGCAGTACTTC.

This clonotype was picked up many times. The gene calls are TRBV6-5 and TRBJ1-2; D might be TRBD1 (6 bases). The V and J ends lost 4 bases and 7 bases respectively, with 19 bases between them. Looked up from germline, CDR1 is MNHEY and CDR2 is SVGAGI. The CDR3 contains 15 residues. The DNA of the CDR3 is TGTGCCAGCAGTTGGGAGGACTTCCTAGGGGGTGGCTACACCTTC. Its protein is CASSWEDFLGGGYTF.

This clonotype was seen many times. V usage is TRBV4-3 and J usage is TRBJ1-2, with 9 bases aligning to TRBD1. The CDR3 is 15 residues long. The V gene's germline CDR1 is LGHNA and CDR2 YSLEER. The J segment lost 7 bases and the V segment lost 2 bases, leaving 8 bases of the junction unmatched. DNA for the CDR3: TGCGCCAGCAGCCAAAACCCCGGACAGGGGAGTGGCTACACCTTC. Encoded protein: CASSQNPGQGSGYTF.

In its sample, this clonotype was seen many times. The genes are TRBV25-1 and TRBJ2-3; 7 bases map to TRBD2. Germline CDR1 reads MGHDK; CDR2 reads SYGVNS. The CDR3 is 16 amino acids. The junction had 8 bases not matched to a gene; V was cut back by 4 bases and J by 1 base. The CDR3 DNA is TGTGCCAGCAGTGGGTATAAGCGGGGAGGCACAGATACGCAGTATTTT. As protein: CASSGYKRGGTDTQYF.

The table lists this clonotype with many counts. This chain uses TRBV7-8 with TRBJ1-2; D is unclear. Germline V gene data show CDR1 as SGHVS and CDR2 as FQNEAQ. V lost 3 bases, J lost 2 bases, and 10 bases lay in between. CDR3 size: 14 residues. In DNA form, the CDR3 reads TGTGCCAGCAGCTTGAGACGTACCAACTATGGCTACACCTTC. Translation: CASSLRRTNYGYTF.

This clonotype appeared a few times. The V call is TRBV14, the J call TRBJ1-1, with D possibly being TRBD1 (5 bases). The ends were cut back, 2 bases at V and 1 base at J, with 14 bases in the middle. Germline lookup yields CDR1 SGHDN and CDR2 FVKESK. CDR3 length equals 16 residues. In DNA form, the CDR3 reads TGTGCCAGCAGCCAACTTGCCGGGACGAGGAACACTGAAGCTTTCTTT. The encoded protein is CASSQLAGTRNTEAFF.

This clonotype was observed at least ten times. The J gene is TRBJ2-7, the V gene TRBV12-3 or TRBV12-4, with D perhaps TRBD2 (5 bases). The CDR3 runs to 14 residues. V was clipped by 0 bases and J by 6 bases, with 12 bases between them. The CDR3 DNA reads TGTGCCAGCAGTTTAGCGGGAGTAGGTACCGAGCAGTACTTC. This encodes CASSLAGVGTEQYF.

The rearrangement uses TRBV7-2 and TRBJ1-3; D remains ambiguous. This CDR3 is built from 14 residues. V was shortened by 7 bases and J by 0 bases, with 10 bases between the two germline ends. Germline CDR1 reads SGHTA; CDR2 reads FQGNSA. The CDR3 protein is CASTRLLSGNTIYF. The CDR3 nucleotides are TGTGCCAGCACGCGACTCCTCTCTGGAAACACCATATATTTT.

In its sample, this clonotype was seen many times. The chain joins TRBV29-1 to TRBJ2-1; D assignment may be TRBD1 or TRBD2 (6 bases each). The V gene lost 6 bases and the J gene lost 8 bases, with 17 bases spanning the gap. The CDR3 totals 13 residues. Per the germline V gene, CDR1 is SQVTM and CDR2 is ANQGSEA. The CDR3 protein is CSVETGALDEQFF. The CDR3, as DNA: TGCAGCGTGGAGACGGGGGCGCTTGATGAGCAGTTCTTC.

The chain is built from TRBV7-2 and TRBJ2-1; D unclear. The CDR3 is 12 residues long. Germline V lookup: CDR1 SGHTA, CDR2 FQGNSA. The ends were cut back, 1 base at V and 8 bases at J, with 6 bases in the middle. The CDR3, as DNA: TGTGCCAGCAGCTTAGGGACGCATGAGCAGTTCTTC. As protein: CASSLGTHEQFF.